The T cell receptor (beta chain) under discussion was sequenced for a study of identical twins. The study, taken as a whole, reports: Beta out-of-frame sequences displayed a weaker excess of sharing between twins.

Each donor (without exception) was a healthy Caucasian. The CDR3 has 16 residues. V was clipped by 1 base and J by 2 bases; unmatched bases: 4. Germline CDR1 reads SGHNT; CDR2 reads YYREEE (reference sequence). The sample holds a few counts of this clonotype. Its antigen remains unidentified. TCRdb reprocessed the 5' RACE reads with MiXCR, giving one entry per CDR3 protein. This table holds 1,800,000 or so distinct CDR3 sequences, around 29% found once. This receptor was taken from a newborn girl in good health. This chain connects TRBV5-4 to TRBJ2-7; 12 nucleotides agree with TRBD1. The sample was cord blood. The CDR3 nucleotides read TGTGCCAGCAGCTTGAGGGACAGGGGGCTACCCTACGAGCAGTACTTC. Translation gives CASSLRDRGLPYEQYF.